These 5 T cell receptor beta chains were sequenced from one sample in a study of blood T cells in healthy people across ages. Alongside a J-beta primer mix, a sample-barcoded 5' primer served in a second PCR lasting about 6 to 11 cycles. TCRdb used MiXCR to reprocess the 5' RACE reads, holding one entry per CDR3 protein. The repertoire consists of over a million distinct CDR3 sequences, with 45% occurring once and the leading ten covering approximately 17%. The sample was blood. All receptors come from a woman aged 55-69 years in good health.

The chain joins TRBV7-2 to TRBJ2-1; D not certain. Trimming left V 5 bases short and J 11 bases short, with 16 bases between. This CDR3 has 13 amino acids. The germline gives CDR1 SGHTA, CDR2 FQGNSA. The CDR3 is CASSLWLDSKQFF. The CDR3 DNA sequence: TGTGCCAGCAGCCTATGGCTAGATAGCAAGCAGTTCTTC.

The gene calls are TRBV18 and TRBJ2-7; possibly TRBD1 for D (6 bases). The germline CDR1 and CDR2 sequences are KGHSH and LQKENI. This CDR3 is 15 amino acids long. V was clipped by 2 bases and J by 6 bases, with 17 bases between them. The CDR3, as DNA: TGTGCCAGCTCACCAACAGGGCAGGGTGTAGTCGAGCAGTACTTC. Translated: CASSPTGQGVVEQYF.

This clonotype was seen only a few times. Here the CDR3 DNA reads TGTGCCAGCAGTTGGGGAGGAGGGCCGGGGGAGCTGTTTTTT. Residues: CASSWGGGPGELFF. The V gene is TRBV28, the J gene TRBJ2-2, with TRBD2 as a possible D gene (6 bases). There are 14 residues in the CDR3. Per germline, CDR1 MDHEN and CDR2 SYDVKM. V gave up 4 bases and J gave up 8 bases, with 14 bases separating them.

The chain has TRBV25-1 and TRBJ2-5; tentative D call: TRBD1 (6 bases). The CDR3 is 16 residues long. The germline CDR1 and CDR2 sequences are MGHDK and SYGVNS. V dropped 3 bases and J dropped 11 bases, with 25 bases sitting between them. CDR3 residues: CASSELAQGSIWEQYF. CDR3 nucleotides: TGTGCCAGCAGTGAGTTGGCACAGGGTTCAATATGGGAGCAGTACTTC.

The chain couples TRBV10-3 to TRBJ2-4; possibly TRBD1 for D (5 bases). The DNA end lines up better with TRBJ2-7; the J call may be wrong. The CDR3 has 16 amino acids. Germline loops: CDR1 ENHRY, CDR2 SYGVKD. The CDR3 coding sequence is TGTGCCATCAGTGAGTCGGTTCTATTAAGGGGCTACGAGCAGTACTTC. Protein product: CAISESVLLRGYEQYF.